This TCR beta chain was identified during a study of Graves' ophthalmopathy and Graves' hyperthyroidism. For the study at large: Ophthalmopathy not arising within 18 months of follow-up defined hyperthyroidism as stable.

The sequenced template was RNA, covering the TCR beta CDR3 region. HTBI primers served in a first-round RT-PCR, which a second-round multiplex PCR followed. MiXCR was run by TCRdb on the multiplex PCR reads, yielding one entry per CDR3 protein. The sample contains over a million distinct CDR3 sequences, approximately 35% of which appear only once. Study outcomes and limitations: Among expanded thyroid clonotypes above 0.001 frequency, most also occurred in blood. Using a 13-signature model, the authors split ophthalmopathy from stable hyperthyroidism, with under 90% sensitivity and approximately 81% specificity.

Enrolled hyperthyroidism patients had a new diagnosis, a duration under 2 months, and an age of 18 to 65. The table lists this clonotype with many counts. What it binds is unknown. V was shortened by 11 bases and J by 1 base, with 17 bases between the two germline ends. Per the germline V gene, CDR1 is SGHTA and CDR2 is FQGNSA. The CDR3 loop spans 14 amino acids. The receptor was isolated from an adult man with Graves' hyperthyroidism. What was sequenced was peripheral blood or thyroid tissue (not recorded which). The genes are TRBV7-2 and TRBJ1-1; tentatively, D is TRBD1 (6 bases). In DNA form, the CDR3 reads TGTGCCGCAACGGGGGCCCTCCCGAACACTGAAGCTTTCTTT. It yields the protein CAATGALPNTEAFF.